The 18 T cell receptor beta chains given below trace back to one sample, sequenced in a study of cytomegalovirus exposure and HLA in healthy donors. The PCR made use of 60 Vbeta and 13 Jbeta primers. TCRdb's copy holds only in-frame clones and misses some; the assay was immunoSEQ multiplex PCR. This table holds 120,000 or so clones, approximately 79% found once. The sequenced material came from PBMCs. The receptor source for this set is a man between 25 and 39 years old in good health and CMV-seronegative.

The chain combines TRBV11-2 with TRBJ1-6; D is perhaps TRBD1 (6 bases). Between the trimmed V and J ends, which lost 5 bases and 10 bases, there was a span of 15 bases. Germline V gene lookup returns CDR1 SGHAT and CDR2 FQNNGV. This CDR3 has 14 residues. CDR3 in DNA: TGTGCCAGCAGCCGAGGGGGGGCTCGGTCACCCCTCCACTTT. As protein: CASSRGGARSPLHF.

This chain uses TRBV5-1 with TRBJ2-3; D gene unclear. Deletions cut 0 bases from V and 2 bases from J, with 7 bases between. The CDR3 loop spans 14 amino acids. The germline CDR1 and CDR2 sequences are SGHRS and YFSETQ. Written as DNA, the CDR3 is TGCGCCAGCAGCTTGGCCAAATTCACAGATACGCAGTATTTT. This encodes CASSLAKFTDTQYF. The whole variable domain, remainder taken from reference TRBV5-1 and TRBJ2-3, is KAGVTQTPRYLIKTRGQQVTLSCSPISGHRSVSWYQQTPGQGLQFLFEYFSETQRNKGNFPGRFSGRQFSNSRSEMNVSTLELGDSALYLCASSLAKFTDTQYFGPGTRLTVL.

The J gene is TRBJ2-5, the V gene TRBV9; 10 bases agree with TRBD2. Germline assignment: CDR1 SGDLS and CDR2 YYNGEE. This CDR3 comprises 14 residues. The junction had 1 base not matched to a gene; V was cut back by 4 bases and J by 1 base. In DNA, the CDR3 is TGTGCCAGCAGCAGGACTAGCGGCCAAGAGACCCAGTACTTC. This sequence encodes CASSRTSGQETQYF.

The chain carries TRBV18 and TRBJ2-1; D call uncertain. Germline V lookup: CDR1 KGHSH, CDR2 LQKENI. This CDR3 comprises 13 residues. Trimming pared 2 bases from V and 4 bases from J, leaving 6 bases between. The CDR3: CASSPGRYNEQFF. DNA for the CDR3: TGTGCCAGCTCACCAGGGCGTTACAATGAGCAGTTCTTC.

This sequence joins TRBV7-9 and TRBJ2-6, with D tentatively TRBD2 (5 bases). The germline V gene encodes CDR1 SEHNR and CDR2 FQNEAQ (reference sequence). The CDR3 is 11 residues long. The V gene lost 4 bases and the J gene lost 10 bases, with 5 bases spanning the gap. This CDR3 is CASSSGNVLTF. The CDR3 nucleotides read TGTGCCAGCAGCTCGGGAAACGTCCTGACTTTC.

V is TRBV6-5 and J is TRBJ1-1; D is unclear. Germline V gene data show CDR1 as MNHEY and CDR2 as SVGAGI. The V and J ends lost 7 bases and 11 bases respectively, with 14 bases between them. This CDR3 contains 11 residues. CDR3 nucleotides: TGTGCCAGCATATTCGGGGTGAACGCTTTCTTT. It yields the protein CASIFGVNAFF.

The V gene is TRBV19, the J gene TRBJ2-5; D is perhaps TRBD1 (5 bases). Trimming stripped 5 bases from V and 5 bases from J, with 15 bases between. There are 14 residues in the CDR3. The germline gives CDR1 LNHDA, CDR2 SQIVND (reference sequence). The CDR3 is CASSPPGQRETQYF. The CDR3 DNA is TGTGCCAGTAGTCCCCCAGGGCAGAGGGAGACCCAGTACTTC.

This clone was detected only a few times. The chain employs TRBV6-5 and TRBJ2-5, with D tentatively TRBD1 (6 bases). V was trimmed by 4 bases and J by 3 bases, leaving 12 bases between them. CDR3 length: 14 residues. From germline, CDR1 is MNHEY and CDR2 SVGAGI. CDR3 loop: CASSSLAGEETQYF. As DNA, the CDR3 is TGTGCCAGCAGTTCCCTTGCAGGGGAAGAGACCCAGTACTTC.

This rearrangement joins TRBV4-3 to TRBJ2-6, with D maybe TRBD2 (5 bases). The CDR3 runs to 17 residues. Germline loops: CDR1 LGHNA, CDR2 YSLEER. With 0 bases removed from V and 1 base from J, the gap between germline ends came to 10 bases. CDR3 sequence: CASSQDAGESGANVLTF. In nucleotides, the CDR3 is TGCGCCAGCAGCCAAGATGCGGGTGAATCTGGGGCCAACGTCCTGACTTTC.

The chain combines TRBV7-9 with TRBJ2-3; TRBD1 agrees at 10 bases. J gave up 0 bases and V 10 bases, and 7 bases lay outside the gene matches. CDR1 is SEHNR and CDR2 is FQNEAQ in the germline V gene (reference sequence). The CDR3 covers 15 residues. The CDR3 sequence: CANADRGQSTDTQYF. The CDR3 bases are TGTGCCAACGCCGACAGGGGGCAAAGCACAGATACGCAGTATTTT.

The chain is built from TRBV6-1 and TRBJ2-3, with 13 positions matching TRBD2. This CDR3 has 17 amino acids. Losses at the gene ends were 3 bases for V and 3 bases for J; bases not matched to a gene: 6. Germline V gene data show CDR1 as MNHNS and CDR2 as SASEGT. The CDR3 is CASSEQLAGGPTDTQYF. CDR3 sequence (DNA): TGTGCCAGCAGTGAGCAACTAGCGGGGGGGCCAACAGATACGCAGTATTTT.

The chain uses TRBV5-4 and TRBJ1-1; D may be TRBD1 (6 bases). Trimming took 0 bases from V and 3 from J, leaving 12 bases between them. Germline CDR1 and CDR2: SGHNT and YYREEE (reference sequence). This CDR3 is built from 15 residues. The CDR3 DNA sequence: TGTGCCAGCAGCTTGGGCGCGGGGGCCCACACTGAAGCTTTCTTT. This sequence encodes CASSLGAGAHTEAFF.

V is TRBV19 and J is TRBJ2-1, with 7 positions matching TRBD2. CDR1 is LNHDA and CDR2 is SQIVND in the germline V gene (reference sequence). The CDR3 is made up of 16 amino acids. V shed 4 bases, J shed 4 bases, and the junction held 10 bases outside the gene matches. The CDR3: CASSTLGGGGYNEQFF. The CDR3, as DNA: TGTGCCAGTAGTACCCTCGGCGGGGGTGGGTACAATGAGCAGTTCTTC.

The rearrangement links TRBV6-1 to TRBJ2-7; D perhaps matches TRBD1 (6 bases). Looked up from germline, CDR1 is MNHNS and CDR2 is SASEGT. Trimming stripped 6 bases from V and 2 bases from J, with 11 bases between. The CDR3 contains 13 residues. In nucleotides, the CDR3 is TGTGCCAGCAGACTGACAGGTACCTACGAGCAGTACTTC. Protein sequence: CASRLTGTYEQYF.

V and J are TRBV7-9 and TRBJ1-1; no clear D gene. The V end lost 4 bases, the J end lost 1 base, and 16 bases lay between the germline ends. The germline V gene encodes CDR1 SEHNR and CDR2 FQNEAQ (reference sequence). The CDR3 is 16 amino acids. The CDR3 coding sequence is TGTGCCAGCAGCTGGGTAGCACGGGGTGGGAACACTGAAGCTTTCTTT. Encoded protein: CASSWVARGGNTEAFF.

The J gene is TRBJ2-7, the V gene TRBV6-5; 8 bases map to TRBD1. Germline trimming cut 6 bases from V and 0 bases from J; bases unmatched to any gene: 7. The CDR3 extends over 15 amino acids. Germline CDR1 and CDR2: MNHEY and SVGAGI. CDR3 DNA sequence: TGTGCCAGCAGCCGACGACAGGGGAGCTCCTACGAGCAGTACTTC. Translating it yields CASSRRQGSSYEQYF.

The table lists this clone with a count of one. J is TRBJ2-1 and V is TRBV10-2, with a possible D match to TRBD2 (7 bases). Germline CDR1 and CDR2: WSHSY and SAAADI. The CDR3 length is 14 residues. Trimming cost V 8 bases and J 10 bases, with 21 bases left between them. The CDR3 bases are TGCGCCAGCTGGGAGGGGGGGACCGCTGTAGAGCAGTTCTTC. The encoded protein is CASWEGGTAVEQFF.

The DNA for the CDR3 is TGCGCCAGCAGCTACAGGACAGGGAGGAACACTGAAGCTTTCTTT. The encoded protein is CASSYRTGRNTEAFF. The chain couples TRBV5-1 to TRBJ1-1; TRBD1 matches 8 bases. The CDR3 has 15 amino acids. After removal of 3 bases from V and 1 base from J, the junction contained 5 bases not matched to a gene. The germline CDR1 and CDR2 sequences are SGHRS and YFSETQ.